This TCR beta chain was recovered during a study of CD8 T cells in Susac syndrome. High-throughput TCR beta sequencing covered peripheral CD8+ and CD4+ T cells. While CD8+ and CD4+ T cells were isolated negatively, TEMRA cells were enriched by FACS. Findings of the study overall: The study acknowledged a relatively small number of individuals in its TCR sequencing and HLA analysis.

It was with random hexamers that 0.5 to 1 ug RNA was reverse transcribed. MiXCR, applied by TCRdb to the immunoSEQ multiplex PCR reads, yields one record per CDR3 protein. The sample contains 200,000 or so distinct CDR3 sequences, approximately 90% of which appear only once. As regards this clonotype: Its antigen is unknown.

There are 16 residues in the CDR3. The V gene end was trimmed by 3 bases and the J gene end by 4 bases; junction bases not matched to a gene: 7. V is TRBV12-3 or TRBV12-4 and J is TRBJ2-3; 10 bases are a match to TRBD2. The TCR sequence derives from a human donor with multiple sclerosis. The sequencing input was CD8+ T cells from PBMCs. The CDR3: CASSFRLAGVPDTQYF. In nucleotides, the CDR3 is TGTGCCAGCAGTTTTCGGCTAGCGGGAGTTCCAGATACGCAGTATTTT.